This is a list of T cell receptor beta chains from one sample in a study of T cells in Graves' hyperthyroidism and ophthalmopathy. One entry per CDR3 protein results from TCRdb running MiXCR on the multiplex PCR reads. The sample includes 500,000 to 750,000 distinct CDR3 sequences, 35% to 55% seen only once; the top ten take approximately 7.5%. Input material: peripheral blood or thyroid tissue (not recorded which). The receptors here all came from a woman aged 18-35 years with Graves' hyperthyroidism. CDR3s include the opening cysteine and the closing phenylalanine or tryptophan. Fields, in order: CDR3 protein, CDR3 DNA, J gene, D gene, clone size, V gene. D genes are given only for firm matches. Clone size is not always given. Where it is, it says once, few, many or a class for expanded clones.

CATSMRAGELFF,TGTGCCACCAGCATGAGGGCCGGGGAGCTGTTTTTT,TRBJ2-2,NA,many,TRBV15
CASSQAGGQYF,TGTGCCAGCAGCCAAGCGGGAGGGCAGTACTTC,TRBJ2-7,TRBD2,NA,TRBV7-9
CASSFTRGGSPLRF,TGTGCCAGCAGCTTCACCAGGGGAGGTTCACCCCTCCGCTTT,TRBJ1-6,NA,NA,TRBV7-2
CASSFWDIKDEQYF,TGTGCCAGCAGCTTCTGGGACATTAAAGACGAGCAGTACTTC,TRBJ2-7,NA,NA,TRBV11-1
CATLSADRTDTQYF,TGTGCCACCCTCTCGGCAGATCGTACAGATACGCAGTATTTT,TRBJ2-3,NA,NA,TRBV24-1
CASSLDRATEAFF,TGTGCCAGCAGTCTTGACAGAGCTACTGAAGCTTTCTTT,TRBJ1-1,NA,many,TRBV2
CASSVGGLQETQYF,TGTGCCAGCAGCGTAGGAGGGTTACAAGAGACCCAGTACTTC,TRBJ2-5,NA,many,TRBV9
CASSWATSGRGEEQYF,TGCGCCAGCAGCTGGGCTACTAGCGGCAGAGGGGAAGAGCAGTACTTC,TRBJ2-7,TRBD2,many,TRBV5-1
CSVVGVGETQHF,TGCAGCGTTGTTGGGGTAGGGGAGACCCAGCATTTT,TRBJ1-5,NA,few,TRBV29-1
CASSLGQGSQPQQYF,TGTGCCAGCAGCTTAGGACAGGGGAGTCAGCCCCAGCAGTACTTC,TRBJ2-7,TRBD1,NA,TRBV7-9
CSARDLSRTGANVLTF,TGCAGTGCTAGAGATTTATCGCGAACTGGGGCCAACGTCCTGACTTTC,TRBJ2-6,NA,many,TRBV20-1
CASSPLLGAHSQPQHF,TGTGCCAGCAGCCCTCTCTTGGGGGCTCATTCCCAGCCCCAGCATTTT,TRBJ1-5,NA,NA,TRBV7-2
CASNLRTASQETQYF,TGTGCCAGCAACCTACGGACAGCATCCCAGGAGACCCAGTACTTC,TRBJ2-5,NA,few,TRBV5-8
CASSLKGGSDTQYF,TGTGCCAGCAGCTTAAAAGGCGGGTCAGATACGCAGTATTTT,TRBJ2-3,NA,few,TRBV7-3
CASSSGTGSYEQYF,TGTGCCAGCAGCTCCGGGACAGGGTCCTACGAGCAGTACTTC,TRBJ2-7,TRBD1,many,TRBV5-1
CASSWPGEAFF,TGTGCCAGCAGCTGGCCGGGGGAAGCTTTCTTT,TRBJ1-1,NA,NA,TRBV7-9
CASSRGTSGSIKYEQYF,TGTGCCAGCAGCCGCGGGACTAGCGGGAGTATAAAGTACGAGCAGTACTTC,TRBJ2-7,TRBD2,many,TRBV7-3
CASSLGGYSYNEQFF,TGTGCCAGCAGCCTAGGGGGGTACTCCTACAATGAGCAGTTCTTC,TRBJ2-1,NA,NA,TRBV7-2